The T cell receptor beta chain under discussion was sequenced for a study of tissue T cells after allogeneic stem cell transplantation. The time point: mouse harvest day 14 after allogeneic transplant. Each mouse received 10^7 T-cell-depleted marrow cells plus 10^6 splenic CD5+ T cells by tail vein. Tissues came from B6→BALB/c major-mismatch GVHD mice at day 7 or 14. Notes on the study in general: Tissue-detected TCR repertoire was only partly captured by blood and spleen T cells.

Only in-frame clones appear in the TCRdb table, and some are missing; sequencing was by immunoSEQ multiplex PCR. The table shows some 6,100 clones, with 48% occurring only once. With regard to this clone: Its antigen remains unidentified. Here the gene names and germline are mouse. The read comes to an end 1 residue before the CDR3 does, leaving the germline J gene to fill in the end.

Germline loops: CDR1 MSHET, CDR2 SYDVDS. Germline trimming cut 3 bases from V and 4 bases from J; bases unmatched to any gene: 0. The length of the CDR3 is 13 residues. This sequence originates from a female BALB/c mouse given C57BL/6 T cells with graft-versus-host disease after an allogeneic hematopoietic cell transplant. Sequencing used gut tissue. J is TRBJ1-1 and V is TRBV29; 9 bases are a match to TRBD1. Incomplete CDR3 DNA: TGTGCTAGCAGTTTGGGACAGGGCACAGAAGTCTTC. Translated, it gives CASSLGQGTEVF. The entire CDR3 sequence reads CASSLGQGTEVFF.